The 8 T cell receptor beta chains below all came from one sample that was sequenced in a study of regulatory T cells in long-lasting Graves disease. Time point given: persistent/refractory GD, antithyroid drugs over 5 years with positive TRAb. PBMCs provided the RNA from which the TCR library was made. The authors built TCR beta libraries using iRepertoire HTBI primers and Arm-PCR of CDR3 regions. TCRdb used MiXCR to reprocess the multiplex PCR reads, holding one entry per CDR3 protein. The sample has approximately 690,000 distinct CDR3 sequences, 30% seen once. The sequencing here drew on peripheral blood mononuclear cells (PBMCs), taken when the disease was refractory, from a patient treated with antithyroid drugs. The receptors were sampled from a female donor with Graves disease.

This clonotype came up once. The CDR3 loop is CASSLERVLAGEVNTGELFF. The CDR3, as DNA: TGTGCCAGCAGCTTAGAACGGGTGCTAGCGGGAGAAGTGAACACCGGGGAGCTGTTTTTT. The chain has TRBV7-2 and TRBJ2-2, with TRBD2 matching 10 bases. The length of the CDR3 is 20 residues. V shed 1 base, J shed 1 base, and the junction held 12 bases outside the gene matches. From germline, CDR1 is SGHTA and CDR2 FQGNSA.

About this clonotype: One end of the junction varies from germline; a read error may be responsible. This chain connects TRBV12-3 or TRBV12-4 to TRBJ2-3; D remains ambiguous. There are 12 residues in the CDR3. CDR3 DNA: TGTGCCAGCAGCTTAGTAGGGGATACGCAGTATTTT. Protein product: CASSLVGDTQYF.

The gene calls are TRBV3-1 and TRBJ1-2; a weak D match, TRBD1 (6 bases). Trimming took off 0 bases at V and 7 bases at J, with 15 bases between the two ends. The CDR3 covers 15 residues. CDR1 LGHDT and CDR2 YNNKEL come from the germline V gene (reference sequence). In nucleotides, the CDR3 is TGTGCCAGCAGCCAAGATTTTGGGGGCCTTCTTGGCTACACCTTC. This encodes CASSQDFGGLLGYTF.

This clonotype has a handful of counts. The J gene is TRBJ2-6, the V gene TRBV7-7; no definite D call. The CDR3 has 18 residues. V was shortened by 5 bases and J by 4 bases, with 21 bases between the two germline ends. The V gene's germline CDR1 is SSHAT and CDR2 FNYEAQ (reference sequence). CDR3 loop: CASSLRLPTEAGANVLTF. CDR3 DNA sequence: TGTGCCAGCAGCCTTAGGCTTCCTACTGAGGCCGGGGCCAACGTCCTGACTTTC.

V usage is TRBV20-1 and J usage is TRBJ1-3, with D perhaps matching TRBD1 (5 bases). Trimming took 4 bases from V and 4 from J, leaving 14 bases between them. Per germline, CDR1 DFQATT and CDR2 SNEGSKA (reference sequence). The CDR3 is 14 amino acids. CDR3 bases: TGCAGTGCTACCGGGACGAAAGGGGGAAACACCATATATTTT. It yields the protein CSATGTKGGNTIYF.

This clonotype showed up many times. The CDR3 reads CASSIRSYEQYF. In DNA, the CDR3 is TGTGCCAGCAGTATTCGTTCCTACGAGCAGTACTTC. V and J are TRBV6-1 and TRBJ2-7, with D uncertain. The CDR3 contains 12 residues. The germline gives CDR1 MNHNS, CDR2 SASEGT. Trimming left V 5 bases short and J 1 base short, with 6 bases between.

The rearrangement uses TRBV24-1 and TRBJ1-1, with D possibly TRBD1 on 6 matching bases. In germline, CDR1 is KGHDR, CDR2 SFDVKD. Trimming pared 4 bases from V and 6 bases from J, leaving 11 bases between. The CDR3 length is 13 residues. CDR3 coding DNA: TGTGCCACCAGTGAGTCAGGGGCAGCTGAAGCTTTCTTT. It encodes CATSESGAAEAFF.

The genes are TRBV28 and TRBJ1-5; 9 bases are shared with TRBD1. The length of the CDR3 is 15 residues. With V trimmed by 5 bases and J by 0 bases, 2 bases remained unmatched. Germline lookup yields CDR1 MDHEN and CDR2 SYDVKM. The CDR3 protein is CASSTGGLSNQPQHF. The DNA of the CDR3 is TGTGCCAGCAGTACAGGGGGCCTTAGCAATCAGCCCCAGCATTTT.